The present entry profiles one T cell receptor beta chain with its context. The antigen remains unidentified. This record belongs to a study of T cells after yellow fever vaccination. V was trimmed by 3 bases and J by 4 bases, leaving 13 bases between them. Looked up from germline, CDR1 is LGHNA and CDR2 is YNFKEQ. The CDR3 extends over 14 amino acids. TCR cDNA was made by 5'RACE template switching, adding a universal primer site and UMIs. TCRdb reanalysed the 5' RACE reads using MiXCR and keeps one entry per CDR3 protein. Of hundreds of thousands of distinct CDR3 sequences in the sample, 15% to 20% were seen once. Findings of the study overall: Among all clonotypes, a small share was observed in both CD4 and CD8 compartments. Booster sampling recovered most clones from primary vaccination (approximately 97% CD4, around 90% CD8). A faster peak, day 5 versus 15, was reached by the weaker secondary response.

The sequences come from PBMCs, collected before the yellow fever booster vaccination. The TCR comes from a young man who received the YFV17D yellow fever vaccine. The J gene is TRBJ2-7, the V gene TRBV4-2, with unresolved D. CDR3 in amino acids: CASSHPEGVYEQYF. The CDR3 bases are TGTGCCAGCAGCCATCCCGAAGGTGTGTACGAGCAGTACTTC.